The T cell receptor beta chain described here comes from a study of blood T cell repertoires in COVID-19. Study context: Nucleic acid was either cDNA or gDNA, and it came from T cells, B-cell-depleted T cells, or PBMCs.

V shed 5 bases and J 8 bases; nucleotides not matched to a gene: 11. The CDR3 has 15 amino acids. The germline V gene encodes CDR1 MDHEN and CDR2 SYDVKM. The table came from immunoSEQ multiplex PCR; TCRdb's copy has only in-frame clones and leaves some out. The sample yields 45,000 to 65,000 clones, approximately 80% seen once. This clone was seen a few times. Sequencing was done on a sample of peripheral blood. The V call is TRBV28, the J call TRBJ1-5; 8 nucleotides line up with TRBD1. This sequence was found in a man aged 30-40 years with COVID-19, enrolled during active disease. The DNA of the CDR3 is TGTGCCAGCAGTCCAGGACAGGGAAGCTTGGAGCCCCAGCATTTT. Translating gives CASSPGQGSLEPQHF.